The 9 T cell receptor beta chains below come from one sample, sequenced in a study of control samples from healthy donors and cancer patients. Libraries were prepared by immunoSEQ multiplex PCR; TCRdb keeps only in-frame clonotypes and omits some of them. The sample has about 230,000 clones, roughly 80% seen once. Source material: PBMCs. Every receptor here comes from a woman aged 60 to 75 with lung cancer.

The chain links TRBV27 to TRBJ2-7, with 12 bases that match TRBD2. V lost 2 bases, J lost 7 bases, and 6 bases stayed unmatched. CDR3 size: 15 residues. The germline CDR1 and CDR2 sequences are MNHEY and SMNVEV (reference sequence). The CDR3 region has the DNA TGTGCCAGCAGTTTACTAGCGGGAGGGTCGATAGAGCAGTACTTC. It is translated as CASSLLAGGSIEQYF.

This chain uses TRBV5-1 with TRBJ2-7; possibly TRBD1 for D (6 bases). CDR3 length: 14 amino acids. In germline, CDR1 is SGHRS, CDR2 YFSETQ. The V end was cut by 1 base, the J end by 2 bases, with 10 bases between. The CDR3 DNA reads as TGCGCCAGCAGCTTGACTGACAGGCCCTACGAGCAGTACTTC. Amino acid sequence: CASSLTDRPYEQYF. Combining the CDR3 with reference TRBV5-1 and TRBJ2-7 gives the whole variable domain KAGVTQTPRYLIKTRGQQVTLSCSPISGHRSVSWYQQTPGQGLQFLFEYFSETQRNKGNFPGRFSGRQFSNSRSEMNVSTLELGDSALYLCASSLTDRPYEQYFGPGTRLTVT.

The chain combines TRBV9 with TRBJ2-1; 10 positions match TRBD2. V trimming: 3 bases; J trimming: 10 bases; junction bases outside the gene matches: 4. The CDR3 is 13 residues long. CDR1 is SGDLS, CDR2 YYNGEE, per germline. The CDR3 here is CASSGSGGSEQFF. The CDR3 DNA reads as TGTGCCAGCAGCGGTAGCGGGGGGTCGGAGCAGTTCTTC.

CDR3 protein: CASSLEGSSTDTQYF. In DNA form, the CDR3 reads TGTGCCAGCAGCTTGGAGGGCTCTAGCACAGATACGCAGTATTTT. The chain joins TRBV5-4 to TRBJ2-3, with D hard to call. CDR3 size: 15 residues. Per germline, CDR1 SGHNT and CDR2 YYREEE (reference sequence). The ends were cut back, 0 bases at V and 0 bases at J, with 8 bases in the middle.

The chain uses TRBV24-1 and TRBJ2-7; 8 bases align to TRBD1. V trimming: 4 bases; J trimming: 5 bases; junction bases outside the gene matches: 12. Germline V gene sequence: CDR1 KGHDR, CDR2 SFDVKD. The CDR3 length is 16 residues. CDR3 sequence reads: CATSEPRTGKKDEQYF. Here the CDR3 DNA reads TGTGCCACCAGTGAACCGAGGACAGGGAAGAAAGACGAGCAGTACTTC.

J is TRBJ2-1 and V is TRBV9; 8 bases map to TRBD2. The CDR3 is 13 amino acids. The V and J ends lost 2 bases and 14 bases, in that order; junction bases with no gene match: 9. Germline lookup yields CDR1 SGDLS and CDR2 YYNGEE. CDR3 amino acids: CASSVESGGREFF. The CDR3 DNA reads TGTGCCAGCAGCGTTGAGAGCGGGGGAAGAGAGTTCTTC.

The V and J genes are TRBV7-9 and TRBJ1-1; D not certain. This CDR3 is built from 15 residues. The V end was cut by 1 base, the J end by 0 bases, with 9 bases between. CDR1 SEHNR and CDR2 FQNEAQ come from the germline V gene (reference sequence). The CDR3 is CASSLGRTLNTEAFF. DNA for the CDR3: TGTGCCAGCAGCTTAGGACGGACCCTGAACACTGAAGCTTTCTTT. Together with reference TRBV7-9 and TRBJ1-1, the CDR3 gives the full variable domain: DTGVSQNPRHKITKRGQNVTFRCDPISEHNRLYWYRQTLGQGPEFLTYFQNEAQLEKSRLLSDRFSAERPKGSFSTLEIQRTEQGDSAMYLCASSLGRTLNTEAFFGQGTRLTVV.

V usage is TRBV6-2 or TRBV6-3 and J usage is TRBJ2-7; D is unclear. The CDR3 contains 15 residues. The germline V gene has CDR1 MNHEY and CDR2 SVGEGT. V was shortened by 5 bases and J by 3 bases, with 17 bases between the two germline ends. The CDR3 nucleotides read TGTGCCAGCAGTCCCGGATCCTCCCTGGTCTACGAGCAGTACTTC. This translates into CASSPGSSLVYEQYF.

The CDR3 here is CASSPGTGTYEQYF. The DNA for the CDR3 is TGTGCCAGCAGTCCCGGGACAGGGACCTACGAGCAGTACTTC. This chain connects TRBV7-3 to TRBJ2-7; 9 positions agree with TRBD1. Germline values: CDR1 SGHTA, CDR2 FQGTGA. This CDR3 has 14 residues. The V segment lost 6 bases and the J segment 2 bases; nucleotides outside the gene matches: 5.